Listed below are T cell receptor beta chains from one sample, sequenced in a study of blood T cell repertoires in COVID-19. Assay used: immunoSEQ multiplex PCR; TCRdb lists only in-frame clones, some missing. The top ten clones hold over 6% of a sample with about 300,000 clones, about nine tenths of them seen once. The sequencing input was peripheral blood. These receptor sequences come from a woman younger than 45 who had recovered from COVID-19. The CDR3 runs from the conserved cysteine through the conserved F or W. The D gene is left open where the match is weak. Some rows have no size entry. The others give once, few or many, or a class for an expanded clone.

TRBV7-2,-,-,TRBJ1-6,TGTGCCAGCAGCGGCTTGACAGATCAAAATTCACCCCTCCACTTT,CASSGLTDQNSPLHF
TRBV5-4,-,-,TRBJ2-7,TGTGCCAGCAGCGGTGGGGGCTCGGGTTCCTACGAGCAGTACTTC,CASSGGGSGSYEQYF
TRBV2,-,-,TRBJ2-1,TGTGCCAGCAGTGATTGGGCTAGCCGGGGCAATGAGCAGTTCTTC,CASSDWASRGNEQFF
TRBV13,-,-,TRBJ2-7,TGTGCCAGCAGCTCGGACTACGACGAGCAGTACTTC,CASSSDYDEQYF
TRBV7-3,TRBD2,-,TRBJ2-5,TGTGCCAGCAGCTCCAATTCGCGGGGGTACCAAGAGACCCAGTACTTC,CASSSNSRGYQETQYF
TRBV12-5,-,-,TRBJ1-2,TGTGCTAGTGGTTTGGAAGGGGCACGGTATGGCTACACCTTC,CASGLEGARYGYTF
TRBV11-2,TRBD1,-,TRBJ2-7,TGTGCCAGCAGCTTACTGGGACAGGGGGCTTACGAGCAGTACTTC,CASSLLGQGAYEQYF
TRBV3-1/TRBV3-2,TRBD2,once,TRBJ2-3,TGTGCCAGCAGCTTGCGACTAGCTGCAGATACGCAGTATTTT,CASSLRLAADTQYF
TRBV2,-,once,TRBJ2-2,TGTGCCAGTCAGGTGGCGTATAACACCGGGGAGCTGTTTTTT,CASQVAYNTGELFF
TRBV5-1,TRBD1,-,TRBJ2-2,TGCGCCAGCGGGACAGGGGGATCCGGGGAGCTGTTTTTT,CASGTGGSGELFF
TRBV6-5,-,-,TRBJ1-1,TGTGCCAGCAGTTACGTCGGGACTGAAGCTTTCTTT,CASSYVGTEAFF
TRBV10-3,TRBD2,-,TRBJ2-3,TGTGCCATCACCCAAGCGGGGTTGGGTGATACGCAGTATTTT,CAITQAGLGDTQYF
TRBV2,TRBD1,-,TRBJ2-1,TGTGCCAGCGGGGGGACAGGGACGTACAATGAGCAGTTCTTC,CASGGTGTYNEQFF
TRBV6-2/TRBV6-3,TRBD1,-,TRBJ1-5,TGTGCCAGCAGTTACTCGACAGGGGGTTTACAGCCCCAGCATTTT,CASSYSTGGLQPQHF
TRBV5-1,-,-,TRBJ2-2,TGCGCCAGCAGGTCCCGACAGGCGAACACCGGGGAGCTGTTTTTT,CASRSRQANTGELFF
TRBV7-3,TRBD2,once,TRBJ2-1,TGTGCCAGCAGCTTGGGACTAGCGGGGGCCAAGGAGCAGTTCTTC,CASSLGLAGAKEQFF
TRBV2,-,-,TRBJ1-6,TGTGCCAGCAGTGTAGACAGCTCCTATAATTCACCCCTCCACTTT,CASSVDSSYNSPLHF
TRBV4-2,TRBD1,-,TRBJ1-5,TGTGCCAGCAGCCCTACTAGGACAGGGGCCAAATTTGTGGGATATAGCAATCAGCCCCAGCATTTT,CASSPTRTGAKFVGYSNQPQHF
TRBV30,-,-,TRBJ1-6,TGTGCCTGGAGTGTACTAGGATCGAATTCACCCCTCCACTTT,CAWSVLGSNSPLHF
TRBV6-5,TRBD1,-,TRBJ1-5,TGTGCCAGCAGCTTAAGACAGGGTGATCTTCAGCCCCAGCATTTT,CASSLRQGDLQPQHF
TRBV5-1,-,-,TRBJ1-4,TGCGCCAGCAGCTGGCTGGGTACAGAACGGGAAAAACTGTTTTTT,CASSWLGTEREKLFF
TRBV7-2,TRBD1,-,TRBJ2-7,TGTGCCAGCAGCTTAACCGGGACAGGGGGCTACGAGCAGTACTTC,CASSLTGTGGYEQYF
TRBV27,-,-,TRBJ2-7,TGTGCCAGCAGGCTACAGGGAGTAACTTTGGGACGCGCCTACGAGCAGTACTTC,CASRLQGVTLGRAYEQYF
TRBV20-1,-,-,TRBJ2-3,TGCAGTGCTAGAGATTATCTAGTTTGGTATTTT,CSARDYLVWYF
TRBV12-3/TRBV12-4,-,-,TRBJ1-1,TGTGCCAGCAGCCTTAACCCGGGGGGTGAAGCTTTCTTT,CASSLNPGGEAFF
TRBV28,TRBD2,-,TRBJ2-1,TGTGCCAGCAGTGCACGACTAGCGGGGAGGAATGAGCAGTTCTTC,CASSARLAGRNEQFF
TRBV5-6,-,-,TRBJ1-1,TGTGCCAGCAGCCACCGGGTAGGCACTGAAGCTTTCTTT,CASSHRVGTEAFF
TRBV5-1,TRBD1,-,TRBJ2-3,TGCGCCAGCAGCTTGGTGGGGACAGGAGGCACAGATACGCAGTATTTT,CASSLVGTGGTDTQYF
TRBV6-6,-,-,TRBJ2-3,TGTGCCAGCAGTTACTCGAATGAGAGAGATACGCAGTATTTT,CASSYSNERDTQYF
TRBV27,TRBD1,-,TRBJ1-2,TGTGCCAGCAGTCGATCAGGGGGCGGAGATGGCTACACCTTC,CASSRSGGGDGYTF
TRBV18,-,-,TRBJ2-7,TGTGCCAGCCCGACAGAGAGTTTCAGGGGAAGATCAATATTCCACGAGCAGTACTTC,CASPTESFRGRSIFHEQYF
TRBV27,-,-,TRBJ2-7,TGTGCCAGCAGTCTCCTACGTGACTACGAGCAGTACTTC,CASSLLRDYEQYF
TRBV27,TRBD1,-,TRBJ1-2,TGTGCCAGCAGCTATGACAGGGAAACCTACACCTTC,CASSYDRETYTF
TRBV28,-,-,TRBJ1-2,TGTGCCAGCAGTTCCACAGGAAACGCCTATGGCTACACCTTC,CASSSTGNAYGYTF
TRBV5-1,-,-,TRBJ2-1,TGCGCCAGCAGCGCTGGGCTCATTGGTGAGCAGTTCTTC,CASSAGLIGEQFF
TRBV28,-,-,TRBJ2-3,TGTGCCAGCAGTTTACCAGCCTCGATAGCCAGCACAGATACGCAGTATTTT,CASSLPASIASTDTQYF
TRBV5-4,-,-,TRBJ2-3,TGTGCCAGCAGTTACAGGGCTAGCACAGATACGCAGTATTTT,CASSYRASTDTQYF
TRBV30,-,-,TRBJ1-4,TGTGCCTGGAGTGCCCGAGCCTCAACTAATGAAAAACTGTTTTTT,CAWSARASTNEKLFF
TRBV12-3/TRBV12-4,TRBD1,-,TRBJ2-1,TGTGCCAGCACCTTGGGACAGGGTGGTGAGCAGTTCTTC,CASTLGQGGEQFF
TRBV7-9,TRBD2,-,TRBJ2-5,TGTGCCAGCAGCTCCGTAGCGGGGGGGCTAGAGACCCAGTACTTC,CASSSVAGGLETQYF
TRBV7-3,TRBD1,once,TRBJ2-1,TGTGCCAGCAGCACCCGACAGGGGACCTACAATGAGCAGTTCTTC,CASSTRQGTYNEQFF
TRBV28,TRBD1,-,TRBJ1-6,TGTGCCAGCAGTTTATCCGTGCAGGGGGGTTCACCCCTCCACTTT,CASSLSVQGGSPLHF
TRBV28,-,-,TRBJ2-2,TGTGCCAGCAGTCAATTCACCGGGGAGCTGTTTTTT,CASSQFTGELFF
TRBV29-1,-,-,TRBJ2-1,TGCAGCGCCCATACCAGTAATGAGCAGTTCTTC,CSAHTSNEQFF
TRBV12-3/TRBV12-4,TRBD1,-,TRBJ1-1,TGTGCCAGCAGTTTAGGACAGGGGGCGCGAACTTTCTTT,CASSLGQGARTFF
TRBV4-3,-,-,TRBJ2-7,TGCGCCAGCAGCCAAGATGGTCACGGGGCCTACGAGCAGTACTTC,CASSQDGHGAYEQYF
TRBV14,TRBD1,-,TRBJ1-1,TGTGCCAGCAGCCAGACACGGGACAGGGCGGCTGAAGCTTTCTTT,CASSQTRDRAAEAFF